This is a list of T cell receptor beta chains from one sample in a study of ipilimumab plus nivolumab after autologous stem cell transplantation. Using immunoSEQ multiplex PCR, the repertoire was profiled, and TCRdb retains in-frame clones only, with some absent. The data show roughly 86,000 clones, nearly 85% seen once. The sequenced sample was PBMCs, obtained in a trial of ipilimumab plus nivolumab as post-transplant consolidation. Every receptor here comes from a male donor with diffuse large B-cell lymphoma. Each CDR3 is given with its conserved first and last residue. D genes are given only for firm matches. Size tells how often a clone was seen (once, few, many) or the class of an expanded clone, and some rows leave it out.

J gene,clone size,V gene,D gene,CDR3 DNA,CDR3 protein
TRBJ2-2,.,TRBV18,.,TGTGCCAGCTCACCAGGGGTCACCGGGGAGCTGTTTTTT,CASSPGVTGELFF
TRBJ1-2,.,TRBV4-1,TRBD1,TGCGCCAGCAGCCAAGAGCAGGGGGCCGGACAAATCTATGGCTACACCTTC,CASSQEQGAGQIYGYTF
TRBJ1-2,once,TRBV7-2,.,TGTGCCAGCTACGGGGGAAGGGGCTACACCTTC,CASYGGRGYTF
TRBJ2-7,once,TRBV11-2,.,TGTGCCAGCAGCCCCGACAGGGCGGAAAGGGGGAGGCACGAGCAGTACTTC,CASSPDRAERGRHEQYF
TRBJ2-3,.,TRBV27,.,TGTGCCAGCAGTTTAGCGGGTACGGTCGCAGATACGCAGTATTTT,CASSLAGTVADTQYF
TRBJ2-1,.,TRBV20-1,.,TGCAGTGGGGCTTCTTACAATGAGCAGTTCTTC,CSGASYNEQFF
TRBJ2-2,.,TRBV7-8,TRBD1,TGTGCCAGCAGCTTCGACAGGGGGCCCACCGGGGAGCTGTTTTTT,CASSFDRGPTGELFF
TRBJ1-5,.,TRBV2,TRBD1,TGTGCCAGCAGTGAACAGACAGGGGGCGTTCAGCCCCAGCATTTT,CASSEQTGGVQPQHF
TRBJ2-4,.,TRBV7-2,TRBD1,TGTGCCAGCAGCTTAGCGCTACTTGGACAGGGCATTCAGTACTTC,CASSLALLGQGIQYF
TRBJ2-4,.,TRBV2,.,TGTGCCAGCAGTGAAGCAGCCAAAAACATTCAGTACTTC,CASSEAAKNIQYF
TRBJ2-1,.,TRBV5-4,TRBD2,TGTGCCAGCAGCTCAGCCTCTAGCGGGGGGGCTATCTACAATGAGCAGTTCTTC,CASSSASSGGAIYNEQFF
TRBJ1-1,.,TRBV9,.,TGTGCCAGCAGCGTAGTACAGGTGAACACTGAAGCTTTCTTT,CASSVVQVNTEAFF
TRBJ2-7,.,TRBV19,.,TGTGCCAGTAGTCCCACGGTGCTGGCAGAGCAGTACTTC,CASSPTVLAEQYF
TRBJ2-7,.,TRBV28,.,TGTGCCAGCATCTCCGGGACCGCTCCCTACGAGCAGTACTTC,CASISGTAPYEQYF
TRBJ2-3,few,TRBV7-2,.,TGTGCCAGCAGCTTAGCAGATACGCAGTATTTT,CASSLADTQYF
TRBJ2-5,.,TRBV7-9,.,TGTGCCAGTCTCGGGACCCTCCAAGAGACCCAGTACTTC,CASLGTLQETQYF
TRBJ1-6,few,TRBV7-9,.,TGTGCCAGCAGCTCTGACGGAAATAATTCACCCCTCCACTTT,CASSSDGNNSPLHF
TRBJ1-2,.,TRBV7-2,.,TGTGCCAGCAGCTCTAACGTTGCGGTAGACTATGGCTACACCTTC,CASSSNVAVDYGYTF
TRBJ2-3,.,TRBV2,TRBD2,TGTGCCAGCAGTGGGTGGAGCGGGGGAGATGCGAATACGCAGTATTTT,CASSGWSGGDANTQYF
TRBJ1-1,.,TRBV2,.,TGTGCCAGCATGTATTCAACTGAAGCTTTCTTT,CASMYSTEAFF
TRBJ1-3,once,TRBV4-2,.,TGTGCCAGCAGCCAAGATTACGGACTAGGGAACGAAAACACCATATATTTT,CASSQDYGLGNENTIYF
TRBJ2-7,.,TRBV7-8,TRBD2,TGTGCCAGCAGGACTAGCGGGGTTTACGAGCAGTACTTC,CASRTSGVYEQYF
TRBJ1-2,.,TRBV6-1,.,TGTGCCAGCAGGGAGGAGGGTGGGGACTATGGCTACACCTTC,CASREEGGDYGYTF
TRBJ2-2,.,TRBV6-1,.,TGTGCCAGCCGGGGGAGGAACACCGGGGAGCTGTTTTTT,CASRGRNTGELFF
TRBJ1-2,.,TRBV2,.,TGTGCCAGCACCCTCGGGGGTGGCTACACCTTC,CASTLGGGYTF
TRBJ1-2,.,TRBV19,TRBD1,TGTGCCAGTAGTATAGGGACAGGAAATGGCTACACCTTC,CASSIGTGNGYTF
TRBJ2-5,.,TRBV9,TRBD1,TGTGCCAGCAGTTCAGAGACAGGGGGTGAGCAAGAGACCCAGTACTTC,CASSSETGGEQETQYF
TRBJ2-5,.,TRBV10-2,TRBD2,TGCGCCAGCAGTGAGCCCGGACTAGCGCGGGAGACCCAGTACTTC,CASSEPGLARETQYF
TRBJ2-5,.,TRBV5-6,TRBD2,TGTGCCAGCAGCTTGACCGGGGGGGCCACAGAGACCCAGTACTTC,CASSLTGGATETQYF
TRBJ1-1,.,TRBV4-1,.,TGCGCCAGCAGCTCACCTTCGGGTGGGCTTAACACTGAAGCTTTCTTT,CASSSPSGGLNTEAFF
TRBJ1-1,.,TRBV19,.,TGTGCCAGTAAGCCAGGGTGGGAAAGGAAGACTGAAGCTTTCTTT,CASKPGWERKTEAFF
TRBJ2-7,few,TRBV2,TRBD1,TGTGCCAGCACAGGGGGCCGCAACTACGAGCAGTACTTC,CASTGGRNYEQYF
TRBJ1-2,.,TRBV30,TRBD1,TGTGCCTGGAGTGGGGTGGGCAGGGGGAACTATGGCTACACCTTC,CAWSGVGRGNYGYTF
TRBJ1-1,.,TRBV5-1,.,TGCGCCAGCAGCCTAAGAGAAAATCTCGGGAAGGAAGCTTTCTTT,CASSLRENLGKEAFF
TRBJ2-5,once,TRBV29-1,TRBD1,TGCAGCGTGTACAGGGGAACGTCGGAGACCCAGTACTTC,CSVYRGTSETQYF
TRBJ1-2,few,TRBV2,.,TGTGCCAGCACCCTCATGCAGCAAAGCCCCTATGGCTACACCTTC,CASTLMQQSPYGYTF
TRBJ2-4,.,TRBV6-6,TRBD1,TGTGCCAGCAGAACCGACAGGGGGATAGTAAACATTCAGTACTTC,CASRTDRGIVNIQYF
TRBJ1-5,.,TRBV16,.,TGTGCCAGCAGCCAACCAGGGGAAGGCAATCAGCCCCAGCATTTT,CASSQPGEGNQPQHF
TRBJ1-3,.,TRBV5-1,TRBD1,TGCGCCAGCAGCCTCGGGACAGTTGGAAACACCATATATTTT,CASSLGTVGNTIYF
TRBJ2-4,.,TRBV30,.,TGTGCCTGGGTCGGGGGTGCCAAAAACATTCAGTACTTC,CAWVGGAKNIQYF
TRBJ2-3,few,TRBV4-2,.,TGTGCCAGCAGCCAAGATCGTCGGATCACAGATACGCAGTATTTT,CASSQDRRITDTQYF
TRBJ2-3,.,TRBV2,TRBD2,TGTGCCAGTCACGGGGGGGCCGGAGATACGCAGTATTTT,CASHGGAGDTQYF
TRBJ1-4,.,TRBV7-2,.,TGCGCCAGCAGCCAAGATAATCGGGGGGGAAAACTGTTTTTT,CASSQDNRGGKLFF